The entry below gives a single TCR beta chain sequence along with its context. As yet, its antigen is unknown. Researchers used 3500 ng of total RNA for each TCR library. Each UMI, carrying a 6-nucleotide sample barcode, came from template switching. TCRdb re-called the 5' RACE reads and shows each CDR3 protein once, DNA omitted. The ten top clones account for about 2.3%, within a sample of hundreds of thousands of distinct CDR3 sequences. This record comes from a study of monozygotic twins with inflammatory bowel disease. The study, taken as a whole, reports: Relative to healthy twins, IBD patients had fewer clonotypes in common with others, a gap that was especially apparent with disease activity. On the inverse Simpson index, IBD patients scored lower for TCRbeta diversity than healthy co-twins.

This clonotype was obtained from a human donor with ulcerative colitis or Crohn's disease, or a healthy co-twin of an affected twin (not recorded which). The sample taken for sequencing was blood.

The CDR3 sequence: CASSPGHNTYEQYF. The chain recombines TRBV9 with TRBJ2-7; TCRdb gives TRBD1 as the D gene, but with no DNA this cannot be confirmed. CDR3 length: 14 residues. The germline V gene encodes CDR1 SGDLS and CDR2 YYNGEE.